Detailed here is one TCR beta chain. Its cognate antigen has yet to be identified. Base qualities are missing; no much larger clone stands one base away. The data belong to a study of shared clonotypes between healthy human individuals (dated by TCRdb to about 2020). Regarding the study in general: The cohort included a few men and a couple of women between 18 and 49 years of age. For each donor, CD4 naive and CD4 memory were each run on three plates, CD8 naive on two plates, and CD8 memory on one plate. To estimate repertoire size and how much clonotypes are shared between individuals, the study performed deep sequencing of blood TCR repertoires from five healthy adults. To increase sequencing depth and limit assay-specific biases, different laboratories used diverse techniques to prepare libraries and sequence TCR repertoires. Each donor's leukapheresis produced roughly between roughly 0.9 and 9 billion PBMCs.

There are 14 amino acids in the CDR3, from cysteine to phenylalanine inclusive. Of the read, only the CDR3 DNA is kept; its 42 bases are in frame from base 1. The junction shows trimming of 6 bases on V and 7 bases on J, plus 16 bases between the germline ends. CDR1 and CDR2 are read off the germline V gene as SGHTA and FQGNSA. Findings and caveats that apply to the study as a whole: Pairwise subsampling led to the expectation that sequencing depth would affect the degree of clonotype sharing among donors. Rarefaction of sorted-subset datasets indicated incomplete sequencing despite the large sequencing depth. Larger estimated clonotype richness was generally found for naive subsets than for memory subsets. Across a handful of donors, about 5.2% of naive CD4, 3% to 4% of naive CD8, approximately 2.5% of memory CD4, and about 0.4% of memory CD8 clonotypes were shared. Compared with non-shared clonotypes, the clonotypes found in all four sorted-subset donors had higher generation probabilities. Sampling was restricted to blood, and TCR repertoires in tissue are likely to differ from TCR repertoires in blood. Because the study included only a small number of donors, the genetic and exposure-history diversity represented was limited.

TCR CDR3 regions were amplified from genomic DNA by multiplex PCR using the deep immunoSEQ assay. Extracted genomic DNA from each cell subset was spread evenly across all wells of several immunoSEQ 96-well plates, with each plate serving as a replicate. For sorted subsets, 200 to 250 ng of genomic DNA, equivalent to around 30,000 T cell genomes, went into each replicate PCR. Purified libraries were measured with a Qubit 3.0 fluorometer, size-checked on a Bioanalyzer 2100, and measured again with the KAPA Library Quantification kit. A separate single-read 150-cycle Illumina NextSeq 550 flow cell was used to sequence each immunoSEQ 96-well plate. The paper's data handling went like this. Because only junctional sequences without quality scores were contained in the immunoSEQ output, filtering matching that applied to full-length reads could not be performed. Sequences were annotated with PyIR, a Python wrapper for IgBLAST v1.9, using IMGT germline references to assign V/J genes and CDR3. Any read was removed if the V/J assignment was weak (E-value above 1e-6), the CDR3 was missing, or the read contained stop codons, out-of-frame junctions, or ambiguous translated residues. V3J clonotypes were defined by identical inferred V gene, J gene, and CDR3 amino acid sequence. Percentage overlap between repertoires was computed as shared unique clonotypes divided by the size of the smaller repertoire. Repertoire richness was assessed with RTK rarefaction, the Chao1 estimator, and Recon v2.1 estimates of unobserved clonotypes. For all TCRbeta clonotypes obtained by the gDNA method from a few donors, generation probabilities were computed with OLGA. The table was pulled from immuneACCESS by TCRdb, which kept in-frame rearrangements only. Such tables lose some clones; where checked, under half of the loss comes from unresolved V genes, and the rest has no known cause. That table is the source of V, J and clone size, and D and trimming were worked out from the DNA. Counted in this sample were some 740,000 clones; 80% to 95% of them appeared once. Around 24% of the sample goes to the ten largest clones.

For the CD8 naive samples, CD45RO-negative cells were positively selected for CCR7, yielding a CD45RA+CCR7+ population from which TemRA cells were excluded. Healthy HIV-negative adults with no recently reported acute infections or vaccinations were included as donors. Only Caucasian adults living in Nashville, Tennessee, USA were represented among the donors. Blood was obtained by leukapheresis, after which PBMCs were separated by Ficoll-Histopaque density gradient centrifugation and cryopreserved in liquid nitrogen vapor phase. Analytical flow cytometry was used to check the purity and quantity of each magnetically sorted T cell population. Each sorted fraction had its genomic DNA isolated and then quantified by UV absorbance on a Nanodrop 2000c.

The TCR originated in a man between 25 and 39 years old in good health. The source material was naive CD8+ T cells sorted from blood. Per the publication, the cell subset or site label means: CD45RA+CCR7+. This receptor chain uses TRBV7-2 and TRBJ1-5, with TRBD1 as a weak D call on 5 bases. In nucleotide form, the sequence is TGTGCCAGCAGGCTTCCAGGGTCTGGGCAGCCCCAGCATTTT. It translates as CASRLPGSGQPQHF.